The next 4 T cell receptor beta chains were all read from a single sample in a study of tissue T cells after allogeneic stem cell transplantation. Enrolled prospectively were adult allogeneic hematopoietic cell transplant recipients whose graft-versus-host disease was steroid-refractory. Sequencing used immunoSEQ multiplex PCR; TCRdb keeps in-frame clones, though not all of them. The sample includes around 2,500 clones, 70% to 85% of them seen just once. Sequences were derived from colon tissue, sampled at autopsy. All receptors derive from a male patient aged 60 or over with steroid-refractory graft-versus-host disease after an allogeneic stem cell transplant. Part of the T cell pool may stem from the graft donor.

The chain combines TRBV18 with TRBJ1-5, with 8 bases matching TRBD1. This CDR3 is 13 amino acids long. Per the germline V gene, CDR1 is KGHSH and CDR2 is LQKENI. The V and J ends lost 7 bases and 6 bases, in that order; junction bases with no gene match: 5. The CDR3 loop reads CASLTGVGQPQHF. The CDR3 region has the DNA TGTGCCAGCTTGACAGGGGTGGGTCAGCCCCAGCATTTT.

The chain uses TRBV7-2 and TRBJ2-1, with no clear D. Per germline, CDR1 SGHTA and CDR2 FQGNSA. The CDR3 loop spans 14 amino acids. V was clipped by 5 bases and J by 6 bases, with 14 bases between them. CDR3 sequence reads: CASSLGSSGNEQFF. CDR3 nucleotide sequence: TGTGCCAGCAGCCTGGGGTCCTCCGGCAATGAGCAGTTCTTC.

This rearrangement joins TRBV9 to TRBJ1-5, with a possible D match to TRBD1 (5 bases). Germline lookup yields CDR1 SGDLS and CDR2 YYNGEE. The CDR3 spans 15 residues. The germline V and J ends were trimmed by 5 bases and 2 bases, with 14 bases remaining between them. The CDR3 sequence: CASSGAQGGNQPQHF. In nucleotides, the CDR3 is TGTGCCAGCAGTGGGGCCCAGGGTGGCAATCAGCCCCAGCATTTT.

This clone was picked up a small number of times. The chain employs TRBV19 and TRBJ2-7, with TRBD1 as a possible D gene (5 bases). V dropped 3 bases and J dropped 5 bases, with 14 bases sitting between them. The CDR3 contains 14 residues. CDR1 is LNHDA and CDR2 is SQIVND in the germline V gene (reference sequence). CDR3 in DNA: TGTGCCAGTAGTATCAACAGGATGACGGACGAGCAGTACTTC. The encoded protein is CASSINRMTDEQYF.